A selection of T cell receptor beta chains follows, all from one sample in a study of blood T cell repertoires in COVID-19. Using immunoSEQ multiplex PCR, the repertoire was profiled, and TCRdb retains in-frame clones only, with some absent. The sample has some 310,000 clones; about 90% are singletons. The sequenced sample was PBMCs or T cells enriched from blood (not recorded which). These receptors came from a woman in her thirties who had recovered from COVID-19. Both conserved end residues are part of each CDR3. The D gene is left open where the match is weak. Expanded clones are given a class, and other clones once, few, many or no size at all.

TGTGCCAGCAGCTTAGTACCTCCCGGGGCAGGGGGCTATGGCTACACCTTC | CASSLVPPGAGGYGYTF | TRBJ1-2 | . | TRBD1 | TRBV7-2
TGTGCCAGTAGTATAAGACTAGCGGGAGGGAACGAGCAGTACTTC | CASSIRLAGGNEQYF | TRBJ2-7 | . | TRBD2 | TRBV19
TGTGCCAGCAGTTTCAGGGGGACAAGGTTTGGTCCATATCAGCCCCAGCATTTT | CASSFRGTRFGPYQPQHF | TRBJ1-5 | . | TRBD1 | TRBV28
TGCAGTGCAAGACAGGATCTCACCCTCCACTTT | CSARQDLTLHF | TRBJ1-6 | . | . | TRBV20-1
TGCGCCAGCAGCCAGAGTGAGCAGACAGGGGATTTAGATGAGCAGTTCTTC | CASSQSEQTGDLDEQFF | TRBJ2-1 | . | TRBD1 | TRBV4-1
TGTGCCAGCAGTCAGGACTCCATACAAACCCAGTACTTC | CASSQDSIQTQYF | TRBJ2-5 | few | . | TRBV9
TGCAGTGCTAGTGGGACATACACCGGGGAGCTGTTTTTT | CSASGTYTGELFF | TRBJ2-2 | . | . | TRBV20-1
TGTGCCACCATAACCGGGACAGTGAACACTGAAGCTTTCTTT | CATITGTVNTEAFF | TRBJ1-1 | . | TRBD1 | TRBV6-6
TGCGCCAGCAGCCAAGACGGGTACAGGGCCGCCTACTACTATGGCTACACCTTC | CASSQDGYRAAYYYGYTF | TRBJ1-2 | . | . | TRBV4-1
TGCGCCAGCAGCGGCCCTGTGGGGGCCAACGTCCTGACTTTC | CASSGPVGANVLTF | TRBJ2-6 | . | . | TRBV5-1
TGCGCCAGCAGCCGCCAGCAAGACAAGCTCCTCTCCTACGAGCAGTACTTC | CASSRQQDKLLSYEQYF | TRBJ2-7 | . | . | TRBV5-1
TGTGCCAGCGGGACAGGGCCGGGCAATGAGCAGTTCTTC | CASGTGPGNEQFF | TRBJ2-1 | . | TRBD1 | TRBV12-3/TRBV12-4
TGCGCCAGCAGCTCAGGACAGGGCAAGCAGTTCTTC | CASSSGQGKQFF | TRBJ2-1 | once | TRBD1 | TRBV5-1
TGTGCCAGCAGCCAAGGCGAGGGACACTTCACTGAAGCTTTCTTT | CASSQGEGHFTEAFF | TRBJ1-1 | once | . | TRBV3-1/TRBV3-2
TGTGCCAGCCAGCGGGAAAGGGATACGCAGTATTTT | CASQRERDTQYF | TRBJ2-3 | . | TRBD2 | TRBV12-3/TRBV12-4
TGTGCCAGTACCCGACAGGGTGGGACTAGCGGGACCACCGGGGAGCTGTTTTTT | CASTRQGGTSGTTGELFF | TRBJ2-2 | . | TRBD2 | TRBV19
TGCAGCGTTGACGGCGGGAATGAAAAACTGTTTTTT | CSVDGGNEKLFF | TRBJ1-4 | . | . | TRBV29-1
TGCGCCAGCAGTGCCCCGAGACAGAAGAGAAACTATGGCTACACCTTC | CASSAPRQKRNYGYTF | TRBJ1-2 | . | . | TRBV10-1
TGTGCCAGCTCACCGACCGGGACTAGCGGAGATACGCAGTATTTT | CASSPTGTSGDTQYF | TRBJ2-3 | . | TRBD2 | TRBV18
TGCAGTGGAGGGGGGAGGGACTACACCTTC | CSGGGRDYTF | TRBJ1-2 | . | . | TRBV20-1
TGCGCCAGCAGTCGGAGCATCTACGAGCAGTACTTC | CASSRSIYEQYF | TRBJ2-7 | . | . | TRBV10-1
TGTGCCAGCAGTGAAAACAGCTCCTACGAGCAGTACTTC | CASSENSSYEQYF | TRBJ2-7 | . | . | TRBV2
TGTGCCAGCAGCTACAGGGTCTCCTCCTACGAGCAGTACTTC | CASSYRVSSYEQYF | TRBJ2-7 | . | . | TRBV5-6
TGTGCCATCAGTCTCCCGGGACTAGCTGAGCAGTACTTC | CAISLPGLAEQYF | TRBJ2-7 | . | TRBD2 | TRBV10-3
TGTGCCAGCAGTGATTTCGCCCAGTTAGCTTCGCAGTTCTTC | CASSDFAQLASQFF | TRBJ2-1 | . | . | TRBV25-1
TGTGCCAGCAGCCCCTGGGTGGGGGGTTTGTTTTACATTCAGTACTTC | CASSPWVGGLFYIQYF | TRBJ2-4 | once | . | TRBV11-2
TGTGCCAGCAGCTATTCCGGGTCTTCCACAGATACGCAGTATTTT | CASSYSGSSTDTQYF | TRBJ2-3 | . | . | TRBV11-2
TGTGCCAGCAGTTATCACGGGACAAAGTACTTC | CASSYHGTKYF | TRBJ2-7 | . | . | TRBV6-6
TGTGCCATCGGTACTAGCGGAAGAAAAAGCTCCTACAATGAGCAGTTCTTC | CAIGTSGRKSSYNEQFF | TRBJ2-1 | . | TRBD2 | TRBV10-3
TGTGCCAGCAGTGAATTTGGCACCACCACCGGGGAGCTGTTTTTT | CASSEFGTTTGELFF | TRBJ2-2 | . | . | TRBV2
TGTGCCAGCAGCCCGGAACGACAGGGCCCTAATAGCTACGAGCAGTACTTC | CASSPERQGPNSYEQYF | TRBJ2-7 | . | TRBD1 | TRBV7-9
TGTGCCACCAGCCGGGTCCCCGAGGTAGAGACCCAGTACTTC | CATSRVPEVETQYF | TRBJ2-5 | . | . | TRBV15
TGTGCCAGCAGCGCCAGCTCCTATAATTCACCCCTCCACTTT | CASSASSYNSPLHF | TRBJ1-6 | . | . | TRBV27
TGTGCCAGCAGTTTTCGACTAGCGGGAGAATACGAGCAGTACTTC | CASSFRLAGEYEQYF | TRBJ2-7 | . | TRBD2 | TRBV28
TGTGCCACCAGCAGCTTATCCCTACTACGGGGAGCAGGCACAGATACGCAGTATTTT | CATSSLSLLRGAGTDTQYF | TRBJ2-3 | . | . | TRBV15
TGTGCCATCAGTGGGACAGCGGGAAACTATGGCTACACCTTC | CAISGTAGNYGYTF | TRBJ1-2 | . | . | TRBV10-3
TGTGCCAGCTCACCACCGGTTAGCTCCGACTACAATGAGCAGTTCTTC | CASSPPVSSDYNEQFF | TRBJ2-1 | once | . | TRBV18
TGTGCCAGCAGTTTATCTGAGGATTCACCCCTCCACTTT | CASSLSEDSPLHF | TRBJ1-6 | . | . | TRBV27
TGTGCCAGCAGCCAAGATTTCGCCAGGGACACCGGGGAGCTGTTTTTT | CASSQDFARDTGELFF | TRBJ2-2 | once | . | TRBV3-1/TRBV3-2
TGTGCCAGCACCGTGACACTGAACACTGAAGCTTTCTTT | CASTVTLNTEAFF | TRBJ1-1 | once | . | TRBV7-9
TGTGCCAGCAGGGGGACAGGGTCGGGCACTGAAGCTTTCTTT | CASRGTGSGTEAFF | TRBJ1-1 | . | TRBD1 | TRBV6-5